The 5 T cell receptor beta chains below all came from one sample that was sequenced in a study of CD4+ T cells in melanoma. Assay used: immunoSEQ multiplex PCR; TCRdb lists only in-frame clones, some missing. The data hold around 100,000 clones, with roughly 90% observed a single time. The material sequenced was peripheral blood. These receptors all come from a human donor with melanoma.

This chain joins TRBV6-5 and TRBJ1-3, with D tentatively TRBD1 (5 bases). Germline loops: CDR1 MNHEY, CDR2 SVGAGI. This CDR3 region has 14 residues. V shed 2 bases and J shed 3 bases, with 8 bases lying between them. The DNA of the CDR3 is TGTGCCAGCAGTTACGGGGGTAGTGGAAACACCATATATTTT. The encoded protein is CASSYGGSGNTIYF.

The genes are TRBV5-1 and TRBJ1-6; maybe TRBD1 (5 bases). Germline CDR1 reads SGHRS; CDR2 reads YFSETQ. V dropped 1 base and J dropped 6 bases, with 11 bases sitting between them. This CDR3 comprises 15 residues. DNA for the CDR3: TGCGCCAGCAGCTTGAACCCCGACAGTAATTCACCCCTCCACTTT. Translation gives CASSLNPDSNSPLHF.

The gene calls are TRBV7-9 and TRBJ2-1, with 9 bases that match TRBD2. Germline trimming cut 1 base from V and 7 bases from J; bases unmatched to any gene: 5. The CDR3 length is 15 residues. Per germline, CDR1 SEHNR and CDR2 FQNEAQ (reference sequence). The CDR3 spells CASSLGGGASNEQFF. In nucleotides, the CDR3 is TGTGCCAGCAGCTTAGGCGGGGGGGCCTCTAATGAGCAGTTCTTC.

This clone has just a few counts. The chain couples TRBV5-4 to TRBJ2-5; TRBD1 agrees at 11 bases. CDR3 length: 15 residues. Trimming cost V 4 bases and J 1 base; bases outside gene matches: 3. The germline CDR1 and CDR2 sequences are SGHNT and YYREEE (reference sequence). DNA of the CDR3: TGTGCCAGCAGCGGACAGGGGGCGGGCCAAGAGACCCAGTACTTC. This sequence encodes CASSGQGAGQETQYF.

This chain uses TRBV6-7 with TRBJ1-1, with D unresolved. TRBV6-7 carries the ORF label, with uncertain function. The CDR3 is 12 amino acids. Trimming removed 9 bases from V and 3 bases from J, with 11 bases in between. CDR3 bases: TGTGCCAGGGGCATAGCCTACACTGAAGCTTTCTTT. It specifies CARGIAYTEAFF.